The sequence of this T cell receptor beta chain was determined in a study of blood T cell repertoires in COVID-19. Study background: Both acute and convalescent COVID-19 samples were obtained from the United States, Italy and Spain. Sample material is recorded as cDNA or gDNA derived from T cells, B-cell-depleted T cells, or PBMCs.

As originally analysed: Reference gene primer amplification gave nucleated cell count estimates. Profiled with immunoSEQ multiplex PCR; TCRdb holds only in-frame clones, not every one. V and J calls plus clone size are reproduced from that table; the DNA served to infer D and trimming. The sample yields over 150,000 clones, roughly 84% seen once. Enrolled during active infection, Seattle patients were then followed longitudinally. The CDR3 runs 17 residues. Germline V lookup: CDR1 SGHTA, CDR2 FQGNSA. V was cut by 0 bases and J by 7 bases, with 21 bases left in between. Sequenced: peripheral blood. V is TRBV7-2 and J is TRBJ1-1, with D possibly being TRBD1 (6 bases). This clonotype was obtained from a woman between 55 and 75 years old with COVID-19, enrolled during active disease. CDR3 loop: CASSLATMGRGLGEAFF. CDR3 DNA sequence: TGTGCCAGCAGCTTAGCTACCATGGGCAGGGGTTTGGGTGAAGCTTTCTTT.